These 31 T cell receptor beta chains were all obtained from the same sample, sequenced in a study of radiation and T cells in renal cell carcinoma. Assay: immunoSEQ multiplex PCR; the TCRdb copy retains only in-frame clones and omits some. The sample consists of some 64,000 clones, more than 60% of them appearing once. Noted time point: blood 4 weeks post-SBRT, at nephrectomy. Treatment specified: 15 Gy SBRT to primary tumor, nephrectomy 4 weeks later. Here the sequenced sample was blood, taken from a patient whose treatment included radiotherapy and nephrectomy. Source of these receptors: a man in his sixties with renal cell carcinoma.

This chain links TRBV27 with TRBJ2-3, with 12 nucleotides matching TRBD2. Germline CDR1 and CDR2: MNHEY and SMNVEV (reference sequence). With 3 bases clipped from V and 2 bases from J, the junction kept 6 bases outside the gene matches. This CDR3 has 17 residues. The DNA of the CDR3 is TGTGCCAGCAGTTTTCTGCTAGCGGGGGGGGACACAGATACGCAGTATTTT. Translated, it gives CASSFLLAGGDTDTQYF.

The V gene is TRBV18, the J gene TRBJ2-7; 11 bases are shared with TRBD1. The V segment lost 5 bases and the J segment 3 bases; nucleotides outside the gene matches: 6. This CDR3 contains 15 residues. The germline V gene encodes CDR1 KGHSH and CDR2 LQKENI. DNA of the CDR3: TGTGCCAGCTCAGGCTCGGACAGGGGGCTCTACGAGCAGTACTTC. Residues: CASSGSDRGLYEQYF.

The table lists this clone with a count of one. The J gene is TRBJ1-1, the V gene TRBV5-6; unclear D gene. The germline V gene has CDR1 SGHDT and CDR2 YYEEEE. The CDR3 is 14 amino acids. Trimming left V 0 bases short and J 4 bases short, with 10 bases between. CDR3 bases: TGTGCCAGCAGCTTGGTTGGGGATGGCACTGAAGCTTTCTTT. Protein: CASSLVGDGTEAFF. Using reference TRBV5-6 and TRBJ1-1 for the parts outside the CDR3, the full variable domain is DAGVTQSPTHLIKTRGQQVTLRCSPKSGHDTVSWYQQALGQGPQFIFQYYEEEERQRGNFPDRFSGHQFPNYSSELNVNALLLGDSALYLCASSLVGDGTEAFFGQGTRLTVV.

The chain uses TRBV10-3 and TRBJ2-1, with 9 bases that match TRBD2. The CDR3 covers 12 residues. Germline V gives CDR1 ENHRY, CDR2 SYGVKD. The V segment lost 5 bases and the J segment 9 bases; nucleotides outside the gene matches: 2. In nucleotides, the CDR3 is TGTGCCATCAGTTTAGCGGGAGTTGAGCAGTTCTTC. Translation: CAISLAGVEQFF.

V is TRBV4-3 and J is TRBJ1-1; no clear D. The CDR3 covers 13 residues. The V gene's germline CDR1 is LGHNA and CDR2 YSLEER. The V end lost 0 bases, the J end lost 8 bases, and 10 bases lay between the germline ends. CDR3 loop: CASSQDVRSEAFF. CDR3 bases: TGCGCCAGCAGCCAAGATGTCCGGTCGGAAGCTTTCTTT.

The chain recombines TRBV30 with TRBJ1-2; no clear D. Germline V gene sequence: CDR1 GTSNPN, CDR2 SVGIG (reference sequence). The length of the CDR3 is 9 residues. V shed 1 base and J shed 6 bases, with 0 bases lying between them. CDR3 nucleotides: TGTGCCTGGAGTGATGGCTACACCTTC. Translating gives CAWSDGYTF.

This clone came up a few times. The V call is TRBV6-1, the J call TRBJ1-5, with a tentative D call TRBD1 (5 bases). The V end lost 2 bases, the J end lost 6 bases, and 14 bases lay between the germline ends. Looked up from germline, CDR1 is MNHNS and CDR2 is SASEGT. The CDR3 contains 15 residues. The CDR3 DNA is TGTGCCAGCAGTGAACTCAGGGATCCCCCTCAGCCCCAGCATTTT. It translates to CASSELRDPPQPQHF.

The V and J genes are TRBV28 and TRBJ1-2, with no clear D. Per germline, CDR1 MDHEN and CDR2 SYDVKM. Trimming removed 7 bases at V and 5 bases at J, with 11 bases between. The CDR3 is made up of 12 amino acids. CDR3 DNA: TGTGCCAGCACCACCGGGCGATATGGCTACACCTTC. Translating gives CASTTGRYGYTF.

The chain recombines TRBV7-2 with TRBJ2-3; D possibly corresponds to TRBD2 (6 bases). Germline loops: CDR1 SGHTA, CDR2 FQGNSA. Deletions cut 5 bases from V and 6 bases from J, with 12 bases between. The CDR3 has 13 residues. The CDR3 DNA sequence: TGTGCCAGCAGCCCGACCGGGGGTGATACGCAGTATTTT. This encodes CASSPTGGDTQYF.

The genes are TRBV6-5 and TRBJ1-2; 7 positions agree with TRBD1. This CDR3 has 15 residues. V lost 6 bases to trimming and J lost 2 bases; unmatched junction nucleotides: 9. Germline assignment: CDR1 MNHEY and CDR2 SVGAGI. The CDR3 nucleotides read TGTGCCAGCAGCCGACCGGGACAGCCGAACTATGGCTACACCTTC. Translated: CASSRPGQPNYGYTF.

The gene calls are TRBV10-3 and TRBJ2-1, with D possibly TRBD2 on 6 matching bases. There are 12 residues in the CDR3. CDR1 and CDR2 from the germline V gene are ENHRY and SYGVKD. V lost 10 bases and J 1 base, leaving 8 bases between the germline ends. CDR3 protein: CANGGSYNEQFF. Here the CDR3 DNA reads TGTGCCAACGGGGGATCCTACAATGAGCAGTTCTTC.

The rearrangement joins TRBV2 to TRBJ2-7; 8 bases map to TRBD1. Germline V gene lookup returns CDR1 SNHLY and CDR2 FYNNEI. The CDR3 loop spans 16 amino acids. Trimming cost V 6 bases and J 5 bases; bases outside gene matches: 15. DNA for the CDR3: TGTGCCAGCAGAAACGAGCAACAGGGGGTTGACGACGAGCAGTACTTC. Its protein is CASRNEQQGVDDEQYF. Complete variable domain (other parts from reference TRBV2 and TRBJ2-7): EPEVTQTPSHQVTQMGQEVILRCVPISNHLYFYWYRQILGQKVEFLVSFYNNEISEKSEIFDDQFSVERPDGSNFTLKIRSTKLEDSAMYFCASRNEQQGVDDEQYFGPGTRLTVT.

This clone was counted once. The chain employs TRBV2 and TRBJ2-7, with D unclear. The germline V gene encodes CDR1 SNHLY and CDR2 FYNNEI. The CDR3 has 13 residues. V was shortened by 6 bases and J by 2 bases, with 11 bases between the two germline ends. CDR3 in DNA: TGTGCCAGCAGCCGCGAGAGAGCCTACGAGCAGTACTTC. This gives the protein CASSRERAYEQYF. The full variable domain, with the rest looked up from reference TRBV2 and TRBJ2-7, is EPEVTQTPSHQVTQMGQEVILRCVPISNHLYFYWYRQILGQKVEFLVSFYNNEISEKSEIFDDQFSVERPDGSNFTLKIRSTKLEDSAMYFCASSRERAYEQYFGPGTRLTVT.

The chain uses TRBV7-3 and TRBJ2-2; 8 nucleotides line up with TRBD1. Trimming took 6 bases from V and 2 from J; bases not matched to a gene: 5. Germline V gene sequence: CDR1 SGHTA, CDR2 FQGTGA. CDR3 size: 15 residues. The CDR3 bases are TGTGCCAGCAGGGCTCAGGGGGCTAACACCGGGGAGCTGTTTTTT. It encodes CASRAQGANTGELFF.

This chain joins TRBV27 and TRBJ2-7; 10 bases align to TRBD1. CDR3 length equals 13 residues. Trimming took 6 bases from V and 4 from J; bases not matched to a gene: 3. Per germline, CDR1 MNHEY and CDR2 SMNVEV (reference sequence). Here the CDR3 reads CASRTGGIYEQYF. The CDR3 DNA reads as TGTGCCAGCAGGACAGGGGGCATATACGAGCAGTACTTC.

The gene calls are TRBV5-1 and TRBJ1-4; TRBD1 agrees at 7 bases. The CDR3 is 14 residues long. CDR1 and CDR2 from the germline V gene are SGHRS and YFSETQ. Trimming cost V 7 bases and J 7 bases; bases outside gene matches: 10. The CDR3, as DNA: TGCGCCAGCGCAGCCGTCCAGGGGGGTGAAAAACTGTTTTTT. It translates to CASAAVQGGEKLFF.

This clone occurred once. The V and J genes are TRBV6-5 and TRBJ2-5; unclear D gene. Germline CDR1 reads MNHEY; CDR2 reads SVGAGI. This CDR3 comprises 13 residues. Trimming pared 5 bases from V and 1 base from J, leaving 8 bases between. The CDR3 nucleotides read TGTGCCAGCAGTCAGCCAGCCCAAGAGACCCAGTACTTC. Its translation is CASSQPAQETQYF.

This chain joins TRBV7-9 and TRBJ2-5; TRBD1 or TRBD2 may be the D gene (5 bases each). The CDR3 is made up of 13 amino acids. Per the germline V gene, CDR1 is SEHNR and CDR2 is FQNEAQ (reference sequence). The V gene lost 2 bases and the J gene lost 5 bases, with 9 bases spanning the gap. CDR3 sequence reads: CASSLIGEETQYF. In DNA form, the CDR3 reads TGTGCCAGCAGCTTAATAGGGGAGGAGACCCAGTACTTC. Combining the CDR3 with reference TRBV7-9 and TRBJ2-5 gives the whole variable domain DTGVSQNPRHKITKRGQNVTFRCDPISEHNRLYWYRQTLGQGPEFLTYFQNEAQLEKSRLLSDRFSAERPKGSFSTLEIQRTEQGDSAMYLCASSLIGEETQYFGPGTRLLVL.

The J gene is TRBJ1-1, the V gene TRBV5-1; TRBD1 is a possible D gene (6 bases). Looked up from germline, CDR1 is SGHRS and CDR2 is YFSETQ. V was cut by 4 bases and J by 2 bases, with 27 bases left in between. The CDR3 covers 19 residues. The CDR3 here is CASSPRAGARRTLNTEAFF. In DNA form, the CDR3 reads TGCGCCAGCAGCCCTAGGGCAGGGGCCCGTCGAACTCTTAACACTGAAGCTTTCTTT.

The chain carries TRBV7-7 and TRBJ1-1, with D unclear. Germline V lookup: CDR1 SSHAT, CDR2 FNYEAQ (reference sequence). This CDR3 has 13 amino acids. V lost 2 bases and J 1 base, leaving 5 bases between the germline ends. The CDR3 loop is CASSLSQNTEAFF. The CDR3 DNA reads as TGTGCCAGCAGCTTAAGTCAGAACACTGAAGCTTTCTTT.

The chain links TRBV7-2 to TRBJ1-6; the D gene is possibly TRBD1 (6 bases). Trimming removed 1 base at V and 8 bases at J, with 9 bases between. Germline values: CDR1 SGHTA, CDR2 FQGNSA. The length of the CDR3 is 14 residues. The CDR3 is CASSLGNRDSPLHF. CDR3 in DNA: TGTGCCAGCAGCTTAGGAAACAGGGATTCACCCCTCCACTTT.

The CDR3 loop is CASIFGSARGNEQFF. The CDR3 nucleotides read TGTGCCAGCATATTTGGTTCAGCCAGGGGCAATGAGCAGTTCTTC. The V call is TRBV6-1, the J call TRBJ2-1; D is possibly TRBD1 (6 bases). Germline CDR1 is MNHNS and CDR2 is SASEGT. CDR3 length equals 15 residues. V was pared by 7 bases and J by 6 bases, with 19 bases between.

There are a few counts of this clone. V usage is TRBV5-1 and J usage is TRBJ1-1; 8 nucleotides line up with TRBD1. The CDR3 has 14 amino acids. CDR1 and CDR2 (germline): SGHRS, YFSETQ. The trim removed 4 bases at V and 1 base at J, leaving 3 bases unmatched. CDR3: CASSADRGNTEAFF. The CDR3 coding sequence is TGCGCCAGCAGCGCCGACAGGGGGAACACTGAAGCTTTCTTT. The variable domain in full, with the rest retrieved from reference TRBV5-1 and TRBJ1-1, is KAGVTQTPRYLIKTRGQQVTLSCSPISGHRSVSWYQQTPGQGLQFLFEYFSETQRNKGNFPGRFSGRQFSNSRSEMNVSTLELGDSALYLCASSADRGNTEAFFGQGTRLTVV.

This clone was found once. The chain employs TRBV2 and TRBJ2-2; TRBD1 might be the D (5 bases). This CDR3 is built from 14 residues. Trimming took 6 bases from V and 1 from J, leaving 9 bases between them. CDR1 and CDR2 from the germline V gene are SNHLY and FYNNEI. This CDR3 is CASRGTGNTGELFF. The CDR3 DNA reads TGTGCCAGCAGGGGAACAGGGAACACCGGGGAGCTGTTTTTT.

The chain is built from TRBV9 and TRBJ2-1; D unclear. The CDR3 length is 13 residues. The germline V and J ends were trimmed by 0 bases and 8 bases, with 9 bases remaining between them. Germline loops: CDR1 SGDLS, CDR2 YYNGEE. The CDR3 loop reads CASSVAPRDEQFF. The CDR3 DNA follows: TGTGCCAGCAGCGTAGCTCCCCGGGATGAGCAGTTCTTC.

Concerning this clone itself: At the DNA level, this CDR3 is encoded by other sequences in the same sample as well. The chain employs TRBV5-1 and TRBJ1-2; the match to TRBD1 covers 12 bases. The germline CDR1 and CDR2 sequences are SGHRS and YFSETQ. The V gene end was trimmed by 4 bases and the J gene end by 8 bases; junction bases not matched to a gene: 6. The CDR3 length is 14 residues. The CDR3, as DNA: TGCGCCAGCAGCGCGGGACAGGGGGCGCCCGGCTACACCTTC. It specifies CASSAGQGAPGYTF. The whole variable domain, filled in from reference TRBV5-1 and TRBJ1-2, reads KAGVTQTPRYLIKTRGQQVTLSCSPISGHRSVSWYQQTPGQGLQFLFEYFSETQRNKGNFPGRFSGRQFSNSRSEMNVSTLELGDSALYLCASSAGQGAPGYTFGSGTRLTVV.

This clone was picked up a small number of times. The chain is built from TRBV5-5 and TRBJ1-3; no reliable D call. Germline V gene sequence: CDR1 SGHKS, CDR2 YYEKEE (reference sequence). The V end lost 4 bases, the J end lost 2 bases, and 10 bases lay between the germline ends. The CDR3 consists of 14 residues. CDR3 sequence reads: CASSPDRTGNTIYF. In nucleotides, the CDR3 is TGTGCCAGCAGCCCTGACCGAACTGGAAACACCATATATTTT.

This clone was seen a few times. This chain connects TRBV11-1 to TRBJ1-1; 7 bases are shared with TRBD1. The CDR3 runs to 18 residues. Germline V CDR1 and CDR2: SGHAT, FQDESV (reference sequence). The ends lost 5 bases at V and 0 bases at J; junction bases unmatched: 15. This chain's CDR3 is CASSPLSGTALMNTEAFF. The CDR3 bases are TGTGCCAGCAGCCCATTGTCGGGGACAGCACTAATGAACACTGAAGCTTTCTTT.

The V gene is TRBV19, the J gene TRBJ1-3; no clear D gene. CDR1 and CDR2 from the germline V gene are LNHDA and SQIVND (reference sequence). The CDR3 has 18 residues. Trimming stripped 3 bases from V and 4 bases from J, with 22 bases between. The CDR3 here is CASSIGPSQTWEGNTIYF. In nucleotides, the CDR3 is TGTGCCAGTAGTATCGGCCCCTCGCAGACTTGGGAGGGAAACACCATATATTTT.

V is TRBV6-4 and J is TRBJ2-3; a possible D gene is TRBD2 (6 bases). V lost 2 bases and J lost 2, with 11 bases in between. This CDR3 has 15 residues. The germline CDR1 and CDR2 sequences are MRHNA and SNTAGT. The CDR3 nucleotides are TGTGCCAGCAGTGACGGGGGGACCCACACAGATACGCAGTATTTT. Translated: CASSDGGTHTDTQYF.

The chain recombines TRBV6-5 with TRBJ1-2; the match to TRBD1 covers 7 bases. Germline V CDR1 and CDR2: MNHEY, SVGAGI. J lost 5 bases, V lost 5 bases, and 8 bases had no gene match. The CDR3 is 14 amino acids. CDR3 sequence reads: CASSTTDRLYGYTF. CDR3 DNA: TGTGCCAGCAGTACGACGGACAGGCTGTATGGCTACACCTTC.